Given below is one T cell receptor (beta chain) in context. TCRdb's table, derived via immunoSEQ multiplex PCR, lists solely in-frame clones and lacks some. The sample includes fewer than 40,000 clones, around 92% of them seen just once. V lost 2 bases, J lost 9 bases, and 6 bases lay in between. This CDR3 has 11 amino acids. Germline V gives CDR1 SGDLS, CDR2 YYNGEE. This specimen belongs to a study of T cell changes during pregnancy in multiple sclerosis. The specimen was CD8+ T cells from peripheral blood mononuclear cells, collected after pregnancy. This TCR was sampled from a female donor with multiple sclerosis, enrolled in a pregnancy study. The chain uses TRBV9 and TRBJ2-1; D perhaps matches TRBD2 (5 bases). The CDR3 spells CASSVGSEQFF. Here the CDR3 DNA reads TGTGCCAGCAGCGTGGGGAGTGAGCAGTTCTTC.